Each of the 10 T cell receptor beta chains below was sequenced from the same sample in a study of blood T cells in healthy people across ages. Alongside a J-beta primer mix, a sample-barcoded 5' primer served in a second PCR lasting roughly 7 to 12 cycles. TCRdb called the 5' RACE reads again in MiXCR, with one record for every CDR3 protein. The sample records over a million distinct CDR3 sequences, around 43% being singletons. Sequencing used blood. These receptors all come from a woman aged 55 to 70 in good health.

This clonotype has a handful of counts. CDR3 sequence: CASGENYGYTF. In DNA form, the CDR3 reads TGTGCCAGCGGGGAGAACTATGGCTACACCTTC. The chain employs TRBV28 and TRBJ1-2; no reliable D call. The CDR3 loop spans 11 amino acids. The germline CDR1 and CDR2 sequences are MDHEN and SYDVKM. V dropped 8 bases and J dropped 2 bases, with 6 bases sitting between them.

The chain joins TRBV7-9 to TRBJ2-5; perhaps TRBD2 as D (6 bases). The last part of the DNA fits TRBJ2-7 better; the J call may be wrong. The CDR3 is 16 residues long. From germline, CDR1 is SEHNR and CDR2 FQNEAQ (reference sequence). DNA of the CDR3: TGTGCCAGCAGCCTGGGCGGCGGGGTACTACGGAACGAGCAGTACTTC. This sequence encodes CASSLGGGVLRNEQYF.

This clonotype was counted only a few times. The chain employs TRBV9 and TRBJ1-4; D gene uncertain. Between the trimmed V and J ends, which lost 3 bases and 3 bases, there was a span of 12 bases. Per germline, CDR1 SGDLS and CDR2 YYNGEE. The CDR3 loop spans 15 amino acids. DNA of the CDR3: TGTGCCAGCAGCGCGGAGGTAGCGGCTAATGAAAAACTGTTTTTT. Encoded protein: CASSAEVAANEKLFF.

Details on this clonotype: This may arise from a read error, as a much more abundant clone is one base away. This chain connects TRBV9 to TRBJ2-7, with a tentative D call TRBD2 (6 bases). The V end was cut by 0 bases, the J end by 7 bases, with 20 bases between. From germline, CDR1 is SGDLS and CDR2 YYNGEE. The CDR3 has 16 amino acids. CDR3 sequence: CASSVAAGTDGGEQYF. As DNA, the CDR3 is TGTGCCAGCAGCGTAGCTGCGGGGACGGACGGAGGGGAGCAGTACTTC.

This clonotype was counted between two and nine times. The chain combines TRBV6-2 or TRBV6-3 with TRBJ2-7, with D perhaps TRBD2 (5 bases). With 5 bases removed from V and 7 bases from J, the gap between germline ends came to 15 bases. This CDR3 comprises 13 residues. Per the germline V gene, CDR1 is MNHEY and CDR2 is SVGEGT. CDR3 protein: CASSLVSGWEQYF. CDR3 nucleotide sequence: TGTGCCAGCAGTCTGGTCAGCGGCTGGGAGCAGTACTTC.

This chain joins TRBV7-8 and TRBJ1-4; TRBD1 might be the D (5 bases). The CDR3 covers 16 residues. The germline V and J ends were trimmed by 1 base and 7 bases, with 16 bases remaining between them. CDR1 and CDR2 from the germline V gene are SGHVS and FQNEAQ. CDR3 loop: CASSLGIQEGTEKLFF. Here the CDR3 DNA reads TGTGCCAGCAGCTTAGGGATACAGGAGGGTACTGAAAAACTGTTTTTT.

The chain couples TRBV20-1 to TRBJ1-2; weak D call: TRBD1 (5 bases). CDR3 size: 14 residues. The V and J ends lost 3 bases and 6 bases respectively, with 17 bases between them. The germline gives CDR1 DFQATT, CDR2 SNEGSKA (reference sequence). CDR3 in amino acids: CSASSGTKGHGYTF. DNA of the CDR3: TGCAGTGCTAGTTCCGGCACAAAGGGGCATGGCTACACCTTC.

The table lists this clonotype with a few counts. The rearrangement uses TRBV27 and TRBJ1-2, with 9 bases matching TRBD1. The junction had 7 bases not matched to a gene; V was cut back by 6 bases and J by 5 bases. This CDR3 is built from 14 residues. In germline, CDR1 is MNHEY, CDR2 SMNVEV (reference sequence). CDR3 region: CASRQGALSYGYTF. CDR3 nucleotides: TGTGCCAGCAGACAGGGGGCCCTATCTTATGGCTACACCTTC.

The chain joins TRBV20-1 to TRBJ2-7; 8 bases agree with TRBD1. Trimming at V came to 4 bases and at J to 4 bases, leaving 9 bases not matched to a gene. This CDR3 is 14 amino acids long. Germline V lookup: CDR1 DFQATT, CDR2 SNEGSKA (reference sequence). CDR3 protein: CSATSRTGRYEQYF. In DNA, the CDR3 is TGCAGTGCTACGAGTCGGACAGGGAGGTACGAGCAGTACTTC.

This clonotype was picked up many times. This chain links TRBV5-1 with TRBJ2-1, with D possibly called TRBD1 or TRBD2 (5 bases each). Germline CDR1 SGHRS, CDR2 YFSETQ. V shed 0 bases and J shed 9 bases, with 7 bases lying between them. The CDR3 spans 12 residues. The CDR3 nucleotides are TGCGCCAGCAGCTTGGCCGGGGCTGAGCAGTTCTTC. This sequence encodes CASSLAGAEQFF. The whole variable domain, remainder taken from reference TRBV5-1 and TRBJ2-1, is KAGVTQTPRYLIKTRGQQVTLSCSPISGHRSVSWYQQTPGQGLQFLFEYFSETQRNKGNFPGRFSGRQFSNSRSEMNVSTLELGDSALYLCASSLAGAEQFFGPGTRLTVL.